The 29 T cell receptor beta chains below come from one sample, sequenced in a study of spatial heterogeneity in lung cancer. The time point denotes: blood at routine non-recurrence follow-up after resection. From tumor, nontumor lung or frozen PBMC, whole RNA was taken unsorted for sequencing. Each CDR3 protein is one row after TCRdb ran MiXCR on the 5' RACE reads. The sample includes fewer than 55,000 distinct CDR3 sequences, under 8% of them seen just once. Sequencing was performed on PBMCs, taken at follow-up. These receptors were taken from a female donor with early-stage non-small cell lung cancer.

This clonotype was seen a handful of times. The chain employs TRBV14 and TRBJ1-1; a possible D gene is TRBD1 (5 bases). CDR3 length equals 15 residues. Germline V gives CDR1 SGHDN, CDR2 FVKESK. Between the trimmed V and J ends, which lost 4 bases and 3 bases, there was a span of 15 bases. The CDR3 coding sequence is TGTGCCAGCAGCCGGGACGCAGCCTGGGACACTGAAGCTTTCTTT. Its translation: CASSRDAAWDTEAFF.

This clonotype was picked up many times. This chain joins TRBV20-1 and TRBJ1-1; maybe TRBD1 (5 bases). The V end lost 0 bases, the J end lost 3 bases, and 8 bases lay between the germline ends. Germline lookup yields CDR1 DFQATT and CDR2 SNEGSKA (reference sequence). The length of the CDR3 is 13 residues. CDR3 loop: CSARDQGDTEAFF. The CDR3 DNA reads TGCAGTGCTAGAGATCAAGGGGACACTGAAGCTTTCTTT.

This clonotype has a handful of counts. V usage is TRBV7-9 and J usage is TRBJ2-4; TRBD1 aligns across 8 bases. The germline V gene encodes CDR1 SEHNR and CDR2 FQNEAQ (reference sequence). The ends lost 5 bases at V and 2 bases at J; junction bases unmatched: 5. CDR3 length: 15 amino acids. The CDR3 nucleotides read TGTGCCAGCAGCCAGACAGGGGTGACCAAAAACATTCAGTACTTC. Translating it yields CASSQTGVTKNIQYF.

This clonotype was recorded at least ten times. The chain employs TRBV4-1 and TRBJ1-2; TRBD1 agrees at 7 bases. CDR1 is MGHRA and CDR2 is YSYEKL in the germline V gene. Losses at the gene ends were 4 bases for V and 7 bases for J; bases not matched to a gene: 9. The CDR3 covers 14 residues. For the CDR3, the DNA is TGCGCCAGCAGCCTCGGGACAGCAGTAGGTGGCTACACCTTC. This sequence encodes CASSLGTAVGGYTF.

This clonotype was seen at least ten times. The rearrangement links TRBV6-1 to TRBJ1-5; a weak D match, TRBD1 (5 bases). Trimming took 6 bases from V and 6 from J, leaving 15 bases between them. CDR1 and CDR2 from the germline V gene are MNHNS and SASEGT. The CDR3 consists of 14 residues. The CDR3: CASRMGGDGQPQHF. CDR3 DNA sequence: TGTGCCAGCAGGATGGGGGGAGATGGTCAGCCCCAGCATTTT.

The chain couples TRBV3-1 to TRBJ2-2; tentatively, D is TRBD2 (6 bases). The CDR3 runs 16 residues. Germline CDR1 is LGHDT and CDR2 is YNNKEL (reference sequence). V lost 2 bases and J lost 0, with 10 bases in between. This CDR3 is CASSQLWGANTGELFF. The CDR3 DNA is TGTGCCAGCAGCCAATTATGGGGGGCGAACACCGGGGAGCTGTTTTTT.

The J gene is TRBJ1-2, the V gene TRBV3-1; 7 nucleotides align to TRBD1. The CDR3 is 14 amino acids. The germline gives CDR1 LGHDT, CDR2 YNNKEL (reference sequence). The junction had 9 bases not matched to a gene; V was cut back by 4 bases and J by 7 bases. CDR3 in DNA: TGTGCCAGCAGCCCAGAGACAGGGTCCCCTGGCTACACCTTC. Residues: CASSPETGSPGYTF.

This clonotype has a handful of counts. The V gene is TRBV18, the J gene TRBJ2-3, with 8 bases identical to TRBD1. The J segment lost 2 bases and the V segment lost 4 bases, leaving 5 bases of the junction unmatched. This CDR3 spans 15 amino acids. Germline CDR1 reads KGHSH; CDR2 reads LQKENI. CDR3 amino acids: CASSLRTGYTDTQYF. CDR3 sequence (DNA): TGTGCCAGCTCACTACGGACAGGGTACACAGATACGCAGTATTTT.

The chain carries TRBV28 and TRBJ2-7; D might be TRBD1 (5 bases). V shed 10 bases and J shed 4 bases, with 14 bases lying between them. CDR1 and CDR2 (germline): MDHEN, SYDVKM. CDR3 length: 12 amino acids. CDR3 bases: TGTGCCACCTCGGACATAAGATACGAGCAGTACTTC. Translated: CATSDIRYEQYF.

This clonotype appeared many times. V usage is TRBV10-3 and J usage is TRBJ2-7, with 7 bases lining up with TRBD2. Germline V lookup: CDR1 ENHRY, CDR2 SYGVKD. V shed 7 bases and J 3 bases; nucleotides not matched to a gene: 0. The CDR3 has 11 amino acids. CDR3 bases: TGTGCCATCACGGGAGGCTACGAGCAGTACTTC. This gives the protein CAITGGYEQYF.

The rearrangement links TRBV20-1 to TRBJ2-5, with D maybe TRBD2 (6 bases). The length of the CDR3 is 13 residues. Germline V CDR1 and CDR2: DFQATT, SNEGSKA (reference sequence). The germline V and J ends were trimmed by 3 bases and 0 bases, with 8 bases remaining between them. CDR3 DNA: TGCAGTGCTAGCCGGGAGAACCAAGAGACCCAGTACTTC. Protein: CSASRENQETQYF.

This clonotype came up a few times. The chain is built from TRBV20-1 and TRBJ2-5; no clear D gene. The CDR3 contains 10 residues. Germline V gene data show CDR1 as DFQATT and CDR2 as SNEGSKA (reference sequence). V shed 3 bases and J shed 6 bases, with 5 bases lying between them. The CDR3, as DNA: TGCAGTGCTAGGTTACAGACCCAGTACTTC. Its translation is CSARLQTQYF.

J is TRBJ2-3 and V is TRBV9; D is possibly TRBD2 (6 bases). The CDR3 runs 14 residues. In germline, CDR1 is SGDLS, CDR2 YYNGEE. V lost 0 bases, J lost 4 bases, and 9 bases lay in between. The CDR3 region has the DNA TGTGCCAGCAGCGTAGGCGGGGCGTCAGATACGCAGTATTTT. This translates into CASSVGGASDTQYF.

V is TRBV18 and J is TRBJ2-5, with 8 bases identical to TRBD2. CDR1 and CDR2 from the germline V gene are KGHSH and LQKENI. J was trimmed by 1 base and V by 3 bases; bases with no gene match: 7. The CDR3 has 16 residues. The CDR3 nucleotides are TGTGCCAGCTCACCTCTAAGCGGGGGATTCCAAGAGACCCAGTACTTC. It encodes CASSPLSGGFQETQYF.

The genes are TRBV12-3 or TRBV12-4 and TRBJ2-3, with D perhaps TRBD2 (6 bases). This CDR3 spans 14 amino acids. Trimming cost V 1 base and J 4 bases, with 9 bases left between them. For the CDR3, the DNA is TGTGCCAGCAGTTTAGAGTGGGGGGCAGATACGCAGTATTTT. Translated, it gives CASSLEWGADTQYF.

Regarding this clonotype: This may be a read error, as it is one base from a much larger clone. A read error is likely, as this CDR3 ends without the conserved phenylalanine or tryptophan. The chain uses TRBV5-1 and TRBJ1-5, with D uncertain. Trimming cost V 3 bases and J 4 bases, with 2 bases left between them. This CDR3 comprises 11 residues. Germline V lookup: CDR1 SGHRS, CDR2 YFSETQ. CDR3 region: CASSYNQPQHY. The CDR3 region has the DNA TGCGCCAGCAGCTATAATCAGCCCCAGCATTAT.

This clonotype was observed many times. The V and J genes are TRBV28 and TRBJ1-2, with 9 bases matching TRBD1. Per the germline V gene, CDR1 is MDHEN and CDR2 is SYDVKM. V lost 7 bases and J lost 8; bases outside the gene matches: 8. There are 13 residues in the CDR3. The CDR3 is CASMVRTGEGYTF. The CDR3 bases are TGTGCCAGCATGGTCCGGACAGGGGAGGGCTACACCTTC.

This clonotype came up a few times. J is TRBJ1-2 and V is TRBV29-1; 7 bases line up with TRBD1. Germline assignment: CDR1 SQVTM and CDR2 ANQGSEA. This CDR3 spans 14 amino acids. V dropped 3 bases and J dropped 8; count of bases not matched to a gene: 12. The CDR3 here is CSVDRRDSTPGYTF. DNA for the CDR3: TGCAGCGTTGATCGACGGGACAGTACCCCCGGCTACACCTTC.

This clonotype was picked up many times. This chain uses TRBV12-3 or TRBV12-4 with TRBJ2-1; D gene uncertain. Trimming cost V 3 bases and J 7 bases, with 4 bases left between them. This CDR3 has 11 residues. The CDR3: CASSLGNEQFF. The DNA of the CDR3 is TGTGCCAGCAGTTTGGGTAATGAGCAGTTCTTC.

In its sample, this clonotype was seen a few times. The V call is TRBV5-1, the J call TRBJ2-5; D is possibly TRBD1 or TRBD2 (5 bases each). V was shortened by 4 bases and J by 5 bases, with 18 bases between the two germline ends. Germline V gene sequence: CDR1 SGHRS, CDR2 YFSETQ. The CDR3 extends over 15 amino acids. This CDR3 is CASSLRDPWSETQYF. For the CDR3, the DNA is TGCGCCAGCAGCCTCCGGGACCCCTGGTCGGAGACCCAGTACTTC.

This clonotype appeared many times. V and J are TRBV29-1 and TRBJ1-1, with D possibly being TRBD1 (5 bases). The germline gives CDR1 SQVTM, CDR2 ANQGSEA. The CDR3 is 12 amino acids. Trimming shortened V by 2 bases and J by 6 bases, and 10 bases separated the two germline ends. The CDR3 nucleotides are TGCAGCGTTGAACAGGGAAGGGCTGAAGCTTTCTTT. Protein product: CSVEQGRAEAFF.

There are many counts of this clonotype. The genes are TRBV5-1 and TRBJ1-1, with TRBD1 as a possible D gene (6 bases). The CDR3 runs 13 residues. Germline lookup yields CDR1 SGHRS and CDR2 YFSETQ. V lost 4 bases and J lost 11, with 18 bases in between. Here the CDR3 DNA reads TGCGCCAGCAGCATAGACCCCAGGGGTGAGGCTTTCTTT. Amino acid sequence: CASSIDPRGEAFF. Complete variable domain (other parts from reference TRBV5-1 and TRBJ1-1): KAGVTQTPRYLIKTRGQQVTLSCSPISGHRSVSWYQQTPGQGLQFLFEYFSETQRNKGNFPGRFSGRQFSNSRSEMNVSTLELGDSALYLCASSIDPRGEAFFGQGTRLTVV.

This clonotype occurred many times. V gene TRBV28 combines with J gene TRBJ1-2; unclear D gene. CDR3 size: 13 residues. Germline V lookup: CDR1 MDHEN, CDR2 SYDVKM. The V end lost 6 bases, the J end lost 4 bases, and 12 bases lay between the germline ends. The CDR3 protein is CASSQEGAYGYTF. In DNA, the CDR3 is TGTGCCAGCAGCCAGGAGGGTGCCTATGGCTACACCTTC.

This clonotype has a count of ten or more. CDR3 bases: TGTGCCAGCAGCTTAAAAGGGACCACGGGGACTGAAGCTTTCTTT. This encodes CASSLKGTTGTEAFF. J is TRBJ1-1 and V is TRBV7-9, with D perhaps TRBD1 (5 bases). There are 15 residues in the CDR3. Trimming stripped 2 bases from V and 5 bases from J, with 15 bases between. Germline assignment: CDR1 SEHNR and CDR2 FQNEAQ (reference sequence).

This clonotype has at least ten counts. Here the CDR3 DNA reads TGTGCCAGCAGTAAACACCGGGACACTGAAAAACTGTTTTTT. Its protein is CASSKHRDTEKLFF. The chain employs TRBV28 and TRBJ1-4, with D tentatively TRBD1 (6 bases). The germline gives CDR1 MDHEN, CDR2 SYDVKM. The CDR3 contains 14 residues. The V and J ends lost 5 bases and 7 bases respectively, with 14 bases between them.

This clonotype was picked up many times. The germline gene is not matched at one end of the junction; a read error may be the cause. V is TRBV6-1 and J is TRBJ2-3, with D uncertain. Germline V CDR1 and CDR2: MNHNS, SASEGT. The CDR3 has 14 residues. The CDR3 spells CASSQKPGTDTQYF. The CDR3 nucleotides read TGTGCAAGCAGCCAAAAACCAGGCACAGATACGCAGTATTTT.

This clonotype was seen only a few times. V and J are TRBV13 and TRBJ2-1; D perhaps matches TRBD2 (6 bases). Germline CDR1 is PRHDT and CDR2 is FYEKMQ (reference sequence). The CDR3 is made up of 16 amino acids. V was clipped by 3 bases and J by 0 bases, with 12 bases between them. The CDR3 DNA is TGTGCCAGCAGCTTGGGACGGGAGAGCTCCTACAATGAGCAGTTCTTC. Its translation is CASSLGRESSYNEQFF.

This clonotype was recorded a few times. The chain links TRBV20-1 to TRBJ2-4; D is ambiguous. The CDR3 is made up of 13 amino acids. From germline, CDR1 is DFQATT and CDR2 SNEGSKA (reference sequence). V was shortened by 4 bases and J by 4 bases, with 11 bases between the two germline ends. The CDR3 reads CSATSSPKNIQYF. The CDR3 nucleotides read TGCAGTGCTACGTCGTCTCCAAAAAACATTCAGTACTTC.

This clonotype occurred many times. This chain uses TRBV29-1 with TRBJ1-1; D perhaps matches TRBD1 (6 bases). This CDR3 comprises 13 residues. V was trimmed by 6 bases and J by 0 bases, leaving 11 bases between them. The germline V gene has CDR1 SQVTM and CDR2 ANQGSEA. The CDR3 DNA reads TGCAGCGTGCTGACAGGAATGAACACTGAAGCTTTCTTT. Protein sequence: CSVLTGMNTEAFF.